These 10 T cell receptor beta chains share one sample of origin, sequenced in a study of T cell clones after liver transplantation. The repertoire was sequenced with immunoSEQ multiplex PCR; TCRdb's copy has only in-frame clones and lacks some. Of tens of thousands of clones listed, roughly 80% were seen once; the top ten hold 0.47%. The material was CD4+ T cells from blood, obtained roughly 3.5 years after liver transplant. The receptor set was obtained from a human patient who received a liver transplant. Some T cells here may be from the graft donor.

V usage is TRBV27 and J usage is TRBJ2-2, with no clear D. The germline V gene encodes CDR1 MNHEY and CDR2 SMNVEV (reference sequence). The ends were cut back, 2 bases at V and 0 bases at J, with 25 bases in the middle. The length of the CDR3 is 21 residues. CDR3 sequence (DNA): TGTGCCAGCAGTTTAAGAAGAGGTGGCTCGGTTTCCGCACCGAACACCGGGGAGCTGTTTTTT. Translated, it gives CASSLRRGGSVSAPNTGELFF.

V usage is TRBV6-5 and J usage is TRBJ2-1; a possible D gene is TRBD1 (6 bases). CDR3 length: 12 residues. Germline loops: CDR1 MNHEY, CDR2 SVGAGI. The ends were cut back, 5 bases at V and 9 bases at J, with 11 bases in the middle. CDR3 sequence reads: CASSPLGGEQFF. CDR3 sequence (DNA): TGTGCCAGCAGTCCCCTAGGGGGTGAGCAGTTCTTC.

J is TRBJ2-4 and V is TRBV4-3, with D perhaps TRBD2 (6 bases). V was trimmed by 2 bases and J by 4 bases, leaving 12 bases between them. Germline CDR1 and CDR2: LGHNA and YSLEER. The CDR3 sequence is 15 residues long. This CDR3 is CASSQQPGVKNIQYF. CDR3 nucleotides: TGCGCCAGCAGCCAACAGCCGGGAGTTAAAAACATTCAGTACTTC.

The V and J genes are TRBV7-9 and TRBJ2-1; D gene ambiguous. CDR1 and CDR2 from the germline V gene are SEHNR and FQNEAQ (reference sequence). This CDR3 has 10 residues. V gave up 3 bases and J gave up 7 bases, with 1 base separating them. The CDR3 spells CASSFNEQFF. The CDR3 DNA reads TGTGCCAGCAGCTTTAATGAGCAGTTCTTC.

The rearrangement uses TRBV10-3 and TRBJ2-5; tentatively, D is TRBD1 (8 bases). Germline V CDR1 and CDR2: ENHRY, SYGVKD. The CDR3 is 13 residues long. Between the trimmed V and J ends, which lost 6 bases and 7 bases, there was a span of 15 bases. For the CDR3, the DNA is TGTGCCATCAGGCCGGACAGGGAGGGGACCCAGTACTTC. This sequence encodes CAIRPDREGTQYF.

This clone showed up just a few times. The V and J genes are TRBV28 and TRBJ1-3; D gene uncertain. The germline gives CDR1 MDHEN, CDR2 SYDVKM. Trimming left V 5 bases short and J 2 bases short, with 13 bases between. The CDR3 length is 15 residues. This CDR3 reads CASSPTDKTGNTIYF. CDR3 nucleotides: TGTGCCAGCAGTCCCACCGACAAGACTGGAAACACCATATATTTT. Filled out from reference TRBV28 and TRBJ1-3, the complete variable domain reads DVKVTQSSRYLVKRTGEKVFLECVQDMDHENMFWYRQDPGLGLRLIYFSYDVKMKEKGDIPEGYSVSREKKERFSLILESASTNQTSMYLCASSPTDKTGNTIYFGEGSWLTVV.

The chain's CDR3 is CASSFQGVNGYTF. Written as DNA, the CDR3 is TGTGCCAGCTCGTTCCAGGGGGTCAATGGCTACACCTTC. This rearrangement joins TRBV18 to TRBJ1-2; 7 nucleotides line up with TRBD1. The CDR3 is made up of 13 amino acids. Trimming took 6 bases from V and 6 from J; bases not matched to a gene: 7. The V gene's germline CDR1 is KGHSH and CDR2 LQKENI.

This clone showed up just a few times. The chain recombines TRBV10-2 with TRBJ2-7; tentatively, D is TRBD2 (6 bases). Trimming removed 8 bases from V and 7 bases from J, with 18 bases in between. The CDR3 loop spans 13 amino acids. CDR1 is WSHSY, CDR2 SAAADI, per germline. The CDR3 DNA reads TGCGCCAGCTCGGCGGGTGCCGCGGGGGAGCAGTACTTC. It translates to CASSAGAAGEQYF.

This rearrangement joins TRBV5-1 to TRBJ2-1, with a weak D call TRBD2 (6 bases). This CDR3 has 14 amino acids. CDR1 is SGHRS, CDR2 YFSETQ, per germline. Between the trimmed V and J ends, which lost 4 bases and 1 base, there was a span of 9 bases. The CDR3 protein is CASSPAGSYNEQFF. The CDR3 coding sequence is TGCGCCAGCAGCCCGGCGGGGTCCTACAATGAGCAGTTCTTC.

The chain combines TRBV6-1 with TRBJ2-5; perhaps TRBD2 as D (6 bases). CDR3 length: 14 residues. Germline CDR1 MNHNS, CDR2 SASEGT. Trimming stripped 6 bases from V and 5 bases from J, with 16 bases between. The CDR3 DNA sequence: TGTGCCAGCAGCGCTCGACTAGACGGGGAGACCCAGTACTTC. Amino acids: CASSARLDGETQYF.